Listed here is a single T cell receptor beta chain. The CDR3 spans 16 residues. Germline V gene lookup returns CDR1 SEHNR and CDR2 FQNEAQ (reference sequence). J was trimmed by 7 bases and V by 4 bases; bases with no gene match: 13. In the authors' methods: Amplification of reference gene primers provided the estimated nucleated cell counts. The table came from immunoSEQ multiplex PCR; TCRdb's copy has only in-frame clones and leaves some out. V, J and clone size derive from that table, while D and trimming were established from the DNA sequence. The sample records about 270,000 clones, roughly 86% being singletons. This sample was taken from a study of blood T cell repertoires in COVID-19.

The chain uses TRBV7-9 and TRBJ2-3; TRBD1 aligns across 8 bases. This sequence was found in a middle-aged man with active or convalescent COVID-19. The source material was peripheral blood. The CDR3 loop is CASSWEDQQGANTQYF. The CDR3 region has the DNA TGTGCCAGCAGCTGGGAGGACCAGCAGGGGGCGAATACGCAGTATTTT.